The next 13 T cell receptor beta chains were all read from a single sample in a study of blood T cell repertoires in COVID-19. Profiling relied on immunoSEQ multiplex PCR, and the TCRdb table lists in-frame clones only, not all of them. The sample carries 200,000 to 250,000 clones, about 80% recorded once. Sequenced sample: peripheral blood. Receptors were obtained from an elderly woman with COVID-19, enrolled during active disease.

This chain links TRBV5-1 with TRBJ1-4, with D tentatively TRBD1 (5 bases). CDR1 SGHRS and CDR2 YFSETQ come from the germline V gene. The V gene lost 2 bases and the J gene lost 4 bases, with 15 bases spanning the gap. This CDR3 has 16 residues. Here the CDR3 reads CASSFSGGTHNEKLFF. CDR3 nucleotide sequence: TGCGCCAGCAGCTTCAGCGGGGGTACTCATAATGAAAAACTGTTTTTT.

The chain has TRBV19 and TRBJ1-5; 8 positions agree with TRBD1. The germline gives CDR1 LNHDA, CDR2 SQIVND (reference sequence). V dropped 6 bases and J dropped 0; count of bases not matched to a gene: 7. The CDR3 covers 16 residues. CDR3 DNA sequence: TGTGCCAGTAGCAATACTGGACAGGGTAGCAATCAGCCCCAGCATTTT. Amino acid sequence: CASSNTGQGSNQPQHF.

The gene calls are TRBV11-2 and TRBJ2-1; TRBD2 is a possible D gene (6 bases). Germline assignment: CDR1 SGHAT and CDR2 FQNNGV. This CDR3 is built from 12 residues. The V end was cut by 4 bases, the J end by 7 bases, with 8 bases between. The CDR3 loop reads CASSWEVNEQFF. As DNA, the CDR3 is TGTGCCAGCAGCTGGGAGGTGAATGAGCAGTTCTTC. The full variable domain, in which reference TRBV11-2 and TRBJ2-1 provide the parts outside the CDR3, is EAGVAQSPRYKIIEKRQSVAFWCNPISGHATLYWYQQILGQGPKLLIQFQNNGVVDDSQLPKDRFSAERLKGVDSTLKIQPAKLEDSAVYLCASSWEVNEQFFGPGTRLTVL.

This sequence joins TRBV15 and TRBJ2-1; 9 nucleotides align to TRBD1. Germline-derived CDR1 and CDR2 are LNHNV and YYDKDF (reference sequence). The CDR3 is 16 amino acids. Trimming cost V 6 bases and J 9 bases; bases outside gene matches: 15. The CDR3 spells CATSSLGTGLLGEQFF. The CDR3, as DNA: TGTGCCACCAGTAGTTTGGGGACAGGGCTCTTAGGTGAGCAGTTCTTC. Full variable domain (remainder filled in from reference TRBV15 and TRBJ2-1): DAMVIQNPRYQVTQFGKPVTLSCSQTLNHNVMYWYQQKSSQAPKLLFHYYDKDFNNEADTPDNFQSRRPNTSFCFLDIRSPGLGDTAMYLCATSSLGTGLLGEQFFGPGTRLTVL.

The rearrangement joins TRBV11-2 to TRBJ2-7, with TRBD2 matching over 11 bases. Per germline, CDR1 SGHAT and CDR2 FQNNGV. V lost 6 bases and J lost 2; bases outside the gene matches: 6. This CDR3 region has 15 residues. CDR3 protein: CASSSGTSGAYEQYF. CDR3 bases: TGTGCCAGCAGTTCCGGGACTAGCGGAGCCTACGAGCAGTACTTC.

This clone was seen a few times. Sequence at one end of the junction differs from germline and may be a read error. Here the CDR3 reads CASSDSHWQGRGYTF. As DNA, the CDR3 is TGTGCCAGCAGTGACTCCCATTGGCAGGGCCGCGGCTACACCTTC. This rearrangement joins TRBV6-5 to TRBJ1-2, with D perhaps TRBD1 (5 bases). Germline CDR1 reads MNHEY; CDR2 reads SVGAGI. The CDR3 is 15 amino acids.

V is TRBV11-2 and J is TRBJ2-7; D may be TRBD2 (5 bases). This CDR3 has 14 residues. V lost 7 bases and J lost 2, with 15 bases in between. CDR1 is SGHAT and CDR2 is FQNNGV in the germline V gene. This CDR3 reads CASTSAGVAYEQYF. CDR3 nucleotide sequence: TGTGCCAGCACCTCAGCCGGGGTCGCCTACGAGCAGTACTTC.

The chain has TRBV28 and TRBJ1-5, with D unclear. Germline assignment: CDR1 MDHEN and CDR2 SYDVKM. Between the trimmed V and J ends, which lost 8 bases and 5 bases, there was a span of 28 bases. The CDR3 spans 18 residues. The CDR3 DNA reads TGTGCCAGCTCCCTTGCCCGTTCGCGATTGGGCATTCATCAGCCCCAGCATTTT. Translation: CASSLARSRLGIHQPQHF.

This rearrangement joins TRBV5-1 to TRBJ1-4, with D hard to call. The CDR3 sequence is 15 residues long. CDR1 and CDR2 (germline): SGHRS, YFSETQ. Trimming took 4 bases from V and 0 from J, leaving 10 bases between them. The CDR3 coding sequence is TGCGCCAGCAGCACAGCAGGTTCAACTAATGAAAAACTGTTTTTT. Protein product: CASSTAGSTNEKLFF.

This clone has a handful of counts. The sample holds other DNA sequences that translate to the same CDR3. The chain combines TRBV5-5 with TRBJ1-5; the D gene is possibly TRBD1 (5 bases). From germline, CDR1 is SGHKS and CDR2 YYEKEE (reference sequence). Trimming cost V 0 bases and J 4 bases, with 5 bases left between them. This CDR3 spans 13 amino acids. This CDR3 reads CASSLGQNQPQHF. For the CDR3, the DNA is TGTGCCAGCAGCTTGGGACAGAATCAGCCCCAGCATTTT.

The chain carries TRBV5-4 and TRBJ2-2; 7 bases map to TRBD1. The CDR3 runs to 16 residues. Germline CDR1 SGHNT, CDR2 YYREEE (reference sequence). The ends lost 1 base at V and 7 bases at J; junction bases unmatched: 10. The CDR3 loop reads CASSLIHRGRGGELFF. DNA of the CDR3: TGTGCCAGCAGCTTGATTCACAGGGGCCGGGGCGGGGAGCTGTTTTTT. Supplemented by reference TRBV5-4 and TRBJ2-2, the full variable domain reads ETGVTQSPTHLIKTRGQQVTLRCSSQSGHNTVSWYQQALGQGPQFIFQYYREEENGRGNFPPRFSGLQFPNYSSELNVNALELDDSALYLCASSLIHRGRGGELFFGEGSRLTVL.

This clone appeared a few times. This rearrangement joins TRBV6-6 to TRBJ1-2, with 11 bases fitting TRBD1. This CDR3 region has 15 residues. The junction had 10 bases not matched to a gene; V was cut back by 5 bases and J by 8 bases. The germline V gene encodes CDR1 MNHNY and CDR2 SVGAGI (reference sequence). This CDR3 is CASSPGDRGKGGYTF. The DNA for the CDR3 is TGTGCCAGCAGTCCCGGGGACAGGGGGAAAGGGGGCTACACCTTC.

V and J are TRBV15 and TRBJ1-6; D unresolved. Per germline, CDR1 LNHNV and CDR2 YYDKDF (reference sequence). The CDR3 is made up of 13 amino acids. Between the trimmed V and J ends, which lost 7 bases and 5 bases, there was a span of 9 bases. CDR3 loop: CATMRANNSPLHF. The CDR3 DNA reads TGTGCCACCATGAGGGCCAATAATTCACCCCTCCACTTT.